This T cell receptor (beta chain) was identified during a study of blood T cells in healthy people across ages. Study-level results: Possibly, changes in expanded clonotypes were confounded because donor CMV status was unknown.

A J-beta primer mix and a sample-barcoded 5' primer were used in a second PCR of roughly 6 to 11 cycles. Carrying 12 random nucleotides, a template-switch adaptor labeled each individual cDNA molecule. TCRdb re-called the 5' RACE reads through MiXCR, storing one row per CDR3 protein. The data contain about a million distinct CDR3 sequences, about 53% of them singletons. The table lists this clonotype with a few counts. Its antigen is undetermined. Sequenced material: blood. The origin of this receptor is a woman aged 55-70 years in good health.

Here the CDR3 DNA reads TGCGCCAGCAGCCCAATTGGGCTAGCAGTTATAGCCAAAAACATTCAGTACTTC. Its translation is CASSPIGLAVIAKNIQYF. V gene TRBV4-1 combines with J gene TRBJ2-4; tentatively, D is TRBD2 (5 bases). Trimming removed 4 bases from V and 0 bases from J, with 19 bases in between. This CDR3 region has 18 residues. In germline, CDR1 is MGHRA, CDR2 YSYEKL.